This is a list of T cell receptor beta chains from one sample in a study of CD8 T cells in ankylosing spondylitis. A single record per CDR3 protein comes from TCRdb applying MiXCR to the 5' RACE reads. The sample records about 160,000 distinct CDR3 sequences, 40% to 50% being singletons. Input material: synovial fluid, either unsorted or a sorted T cell fraction (not recorded which). These receptors all stem from a male donor with ankylosing spondylitis. Both conserved end residues are part of each CDR3. D genes are given only for firm matches. The size entry is marked missing in some rows and otherwise reads once, few, many or a size class.

J,size,length,V,D,DNA,CDR3
TRBJ2-3,.,14,TRBV11-2,.,TGTGCCAGCAGCCCCCAGGGAGGTTCAGATACGCAGTATTTT,CASSPQGGSDTQYF
TRBJ2-2,.,15,TRBV12-3/TRBV12-4,.,TGTGCCAGCAGTCCTCACGGGGTAGGACCCGGGGAGCTGTTTTTT,CASSPHGVGPGELFF
TRBJ2-2,.,15,TRBV4-3,.,TGCGCCAGCAGCCAAGATGGGGTCGGGTCTGGGGAGCTGTTTTTT,CASSQDGVGSGELFF
TRBJ1-2,.,12,TRBV6-1,.,TGTGCCAGCAGTGAACCCCCCTATGGCTACACCTTC,CASSEPPYGYTF
TRBJ2-3,many,13,TRBV6-2/TRBV6-3,.,TGTGCCAGCAATGGGGGGGGCGTAGATACGCAGTATTTT,CASNGGGVDTQYF
TRBJ2-3,.,15,TRBV12-3/TRBV12-4,TRBD2,TGTGCCAGCGATTCCAGCGGGGGGGCCACGGATACGCAGTATTTT,CASDSSGGATDTQYF
TRBJ2-7,.,14,TRBV6-2/TRBV6-3,.,TGTGCCAGCAGTTACTCCTCGGAGGTCCACGAGCAGTACTTC,CASSYSSEVHEQYF
TRBJ1-1,few,14,TRBV12-3/TRBV12-4,.,TGTGCCAGCACCACCGCGGACGATTACACTGAAGCTTTCTTT,CASTTADDYTEAFF
TRBJ1-1,.,17,TRBV28,.,TGTGCCAGCAGTTCGCCCCCCTGGTGGGCTACGAACACTGAAGCTTTCTTT,CASSSPPWWATNTEAFF
TRBJ2-2,once,11,TRBV30,.,TGTGCCTGGAGTGTATTCGGGGAGCTGTTTTTT,CAWSVFGELFF
TRBJ2-1,many,15,TRBV7-3,.,TGTGCCAGCAGCTTATGGGTGGGGGCGGGGAATGAGCAGTTCTTC,CASSLWVGAGNEQFF
TRBJ2-2,.,17,TRBV20-1,TRBD1,TGCAGTGCTAGCCAGGGACAGGGGGGAAGAGGCGCCGGGGAGCTGTTTTTT,CSASQGQGGRGAGELFF
TRBJ2-7,.,15,TRBV3-1,.,TGTGCCAGCAGCCAAGGACAGCGAGCCTCCTACGAGCAGTACTTC,CASSQGQRASYEQYF
TRBJ2-7,few,18,TRBV28,TRBD2,TGTGCCAGCAGTACCCGGACTAGCGGGCTACTCGGGGACCACGAGCAGTACTTC,CASSTRTSGLLGDHEQYF
TRBJ2-5,few,13,TRBV25-1,.,TGTGCCAGCAGTCCGGACATTGTGGAGACCCAGTACTTC,CASSPDIVETQYF
TRBJ2-3,.,15,TRBV4-2,TRBD2,TGTGCCAGCAGCCAACCAGCGGGGCTTCCAGATACGCAGTATTTT,CASSQPAGLPDTQYF
TRBJ1-1,.,15,TRBV7-9,TRBD1,TGTGCCAGCAGCCTCGACAGGGGGGTGAACACTGAAGCTTTCTTT,CASSLDRGVNTEAFF
TRBJ1-2,few,17,TRBV12-3/TRBV12-4,TRBD1,TGTGCCAGCGCTGGGGTGACAGGGGGCCCAGTATTACTGGGCTACACCTTC,CASAGVTGGPVLLGYTF
TRBJ1-2,once,15,TRBV18,.,TGTGCCAGCTCACTCCGGGAGGGTCCCAACTATGGCTACACCTTC,CASSLREGPNYGYTF
TRBJ2-3,.,19,TRBV6-2/TRBV6-3,TRBD1,TGTGCCAGCAGTTACGGACAGGGGGCTCGATTCCCTAGCACAGATACGCAGTATTTT,CASSYGQGARFPSTDTQYF
TRBJ2-1,few,15,TRBV12-3/TRBV12-4,TRBD2,TGTGCCAGCACCAATCTAGCGGGAGGACACAATGAGCAGTTCTTC,CASTNLAGGHNEQFF
TRBJ1-5,.,15,TRBV20-1,.,TGCAGTGCCAGCGACCGAGATTATAGCAATCAGCCCCAGCATTTT,CSASDRDYSNQPQHF
TRBJ2-7,few,17,TRBV11-2,.,TGTGCCAGCAGCTTAGAGGTACGGGCACTTGCTACCTACGAGCAGTACTTC,CASSLEVRALATYEQYF
TRBJ2-2,.,13,TRBV25-1,.,TGTGCCAGCATCCATCTACAGACCGGGGAGCTGTTTTTT,CASIHLQTGELFF